What follows describes a single T cell receptor beta chain. From the RT-PCR reads, TCRdb called clonotypes with MiXCR, one entry per CDR3 protein. The sample carries 70,000 to 95,000 distinct CDR3 sequences, around 5% recorded once. The data are from a study of patients and donors after allogeneic stem cell transplantation. In germline, CDR1 is MNHNS, CDR2 SASEGT. Trimming at V came to 2 bases and at J to 0 bases, leaving 11 bases not matched to a gene. The CDR3 contains 18 residues. The V call is TRBV6-1, the J call TRBJ1-1; TRBD1 matches at 8 bases. This receptor was obtained from a human donor who was either an allogeneic HSCT recipient or a stem cell or donor lymphocyte infusion donor (not recorded which). It is not recorded whose cells these are; they may come from a transplant donor. The sequenced sample was blood, either unsorted or a sorted T cell fraction (not recorded which). CDR3 coding DNA: TGTGCCAGCAGTGAATTTGGCAGGGGGCGAACAATGAACACTGAAGCTTTCTTT. It translates to CASSEFGRGRTMNTEAFF.